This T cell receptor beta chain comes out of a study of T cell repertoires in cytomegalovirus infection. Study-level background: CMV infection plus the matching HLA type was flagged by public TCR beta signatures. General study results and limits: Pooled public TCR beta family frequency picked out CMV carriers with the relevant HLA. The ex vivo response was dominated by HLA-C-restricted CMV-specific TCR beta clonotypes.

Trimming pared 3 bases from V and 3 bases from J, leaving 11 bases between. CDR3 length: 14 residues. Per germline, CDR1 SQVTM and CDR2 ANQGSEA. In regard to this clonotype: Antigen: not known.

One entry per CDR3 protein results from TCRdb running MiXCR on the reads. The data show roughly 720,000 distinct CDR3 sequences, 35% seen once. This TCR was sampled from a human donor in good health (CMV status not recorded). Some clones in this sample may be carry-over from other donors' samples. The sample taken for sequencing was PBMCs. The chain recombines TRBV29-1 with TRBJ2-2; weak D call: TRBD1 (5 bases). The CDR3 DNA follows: TGCAGCGTTGATTCCGGACACTACACCGGGGAGCTGTTTTTT. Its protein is CSVDSGHYTGELFF.